The subject of this entry is one T cell receptor (beta chain). What it binds is not known. The data are from a study of OX40 agonist ivuxolimab in advanced cancers. Study background: Patients with prior anti-PD-1, anti-PD-L1 or anti-CTLA-4 therapy were eligible; about 41% had some. Among those treated, three patients had partial responses, one with hepatocellular carcinoma and two with cutaneous melanoma.

The study, taken as a whole, reports: Within 6 weeks, CD4+ and CD8+ blood T cells expanded clonally at 0.1 to 3.0 mg/kg.

The protocol was immunoSEQ multiplex PCR, while the TCRdb copy is restricted to in-frame clones and leaves out a portion. The sample contains some 64,000 clones, 92% of which appear only once. The sample was CD4+ or CD8+ T cells sorted from blood, taken in a trial of the OX40 agonist ivuxolimab. The receptor was derived from an adult with an advanced solid tumor such as melanoma, head and neck, liver or kidney cancer.

This chain's CDR3 is CAWSRLAGVGDTQYF. The CDR3 nucleotides read TGTGCCTGGAGCAGACTAGCGGGAGTGGGGGATACGCAGTATTTT. The chain employs TRBV30 and TRBJ2-3, with 12 bases lining up with TRBD2. This CDR3 region has 15 residues. Germline lookup yields CDR1 GTSNPN and CDR2 SVGIG (reference sequence). After removal of 3 bases from V and 6 bases from J, the junction contained 7 bases not matched to a gene.